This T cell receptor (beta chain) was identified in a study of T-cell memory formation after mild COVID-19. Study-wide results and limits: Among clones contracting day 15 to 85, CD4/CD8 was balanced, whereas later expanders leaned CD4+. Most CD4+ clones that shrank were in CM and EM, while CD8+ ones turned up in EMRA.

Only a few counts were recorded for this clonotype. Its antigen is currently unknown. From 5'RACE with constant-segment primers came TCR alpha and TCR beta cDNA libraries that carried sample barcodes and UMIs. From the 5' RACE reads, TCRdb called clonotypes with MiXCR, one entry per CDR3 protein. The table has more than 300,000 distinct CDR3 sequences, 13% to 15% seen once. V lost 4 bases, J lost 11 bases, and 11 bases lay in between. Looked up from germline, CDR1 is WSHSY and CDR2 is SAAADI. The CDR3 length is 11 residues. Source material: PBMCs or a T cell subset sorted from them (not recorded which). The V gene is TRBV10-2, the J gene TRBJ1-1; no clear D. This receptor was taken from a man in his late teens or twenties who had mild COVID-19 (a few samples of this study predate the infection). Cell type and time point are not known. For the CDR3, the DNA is TGCGCCAGCAGTGCCCTGGCGGGGGCTTTCTTT. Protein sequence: CASSALAGAFF.